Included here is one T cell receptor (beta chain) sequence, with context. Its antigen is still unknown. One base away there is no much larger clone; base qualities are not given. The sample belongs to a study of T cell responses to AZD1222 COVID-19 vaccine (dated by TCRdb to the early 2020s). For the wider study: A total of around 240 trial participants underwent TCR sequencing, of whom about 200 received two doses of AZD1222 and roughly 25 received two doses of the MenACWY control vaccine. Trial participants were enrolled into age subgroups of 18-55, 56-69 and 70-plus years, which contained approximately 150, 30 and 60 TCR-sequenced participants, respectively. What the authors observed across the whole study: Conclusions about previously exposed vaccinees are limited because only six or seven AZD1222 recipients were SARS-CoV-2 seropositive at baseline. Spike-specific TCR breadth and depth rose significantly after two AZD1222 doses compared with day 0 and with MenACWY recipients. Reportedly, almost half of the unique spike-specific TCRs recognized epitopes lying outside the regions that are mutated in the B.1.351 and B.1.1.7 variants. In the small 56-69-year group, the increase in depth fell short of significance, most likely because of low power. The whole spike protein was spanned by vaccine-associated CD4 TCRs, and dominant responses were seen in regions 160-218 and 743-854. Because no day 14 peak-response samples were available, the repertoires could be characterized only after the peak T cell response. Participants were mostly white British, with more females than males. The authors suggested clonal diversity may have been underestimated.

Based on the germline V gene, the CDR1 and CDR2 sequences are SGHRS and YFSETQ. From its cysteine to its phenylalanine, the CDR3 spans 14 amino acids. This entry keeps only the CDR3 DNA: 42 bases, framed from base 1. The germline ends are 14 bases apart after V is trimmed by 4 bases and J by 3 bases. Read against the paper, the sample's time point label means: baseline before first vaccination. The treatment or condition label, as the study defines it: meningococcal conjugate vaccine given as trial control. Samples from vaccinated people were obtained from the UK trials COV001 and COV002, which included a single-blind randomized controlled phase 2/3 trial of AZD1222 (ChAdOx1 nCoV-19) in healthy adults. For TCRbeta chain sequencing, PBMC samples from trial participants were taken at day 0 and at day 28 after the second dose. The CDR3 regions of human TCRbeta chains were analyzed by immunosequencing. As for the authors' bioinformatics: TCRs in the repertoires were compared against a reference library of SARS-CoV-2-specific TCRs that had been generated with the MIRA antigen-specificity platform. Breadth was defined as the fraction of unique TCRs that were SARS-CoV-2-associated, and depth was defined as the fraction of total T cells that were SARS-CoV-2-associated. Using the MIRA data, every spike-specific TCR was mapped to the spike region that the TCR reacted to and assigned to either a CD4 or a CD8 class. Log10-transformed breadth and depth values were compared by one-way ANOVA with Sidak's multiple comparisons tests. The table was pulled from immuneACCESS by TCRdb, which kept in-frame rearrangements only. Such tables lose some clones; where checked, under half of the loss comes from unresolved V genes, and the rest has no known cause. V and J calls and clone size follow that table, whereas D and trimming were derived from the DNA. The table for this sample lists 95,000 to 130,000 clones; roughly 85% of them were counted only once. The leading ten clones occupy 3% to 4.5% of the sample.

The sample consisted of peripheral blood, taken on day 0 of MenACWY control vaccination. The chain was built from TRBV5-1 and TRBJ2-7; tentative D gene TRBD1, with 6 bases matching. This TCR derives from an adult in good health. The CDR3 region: CASSPSGQIYEQYF. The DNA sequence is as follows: TGCGCCAGCAGCCCAAGTGGACAGATCTACGAGCAGTACTTC. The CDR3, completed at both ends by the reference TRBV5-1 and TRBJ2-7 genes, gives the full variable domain KAGVTQTPRYLIKTRGQQVTLSCSPISGHRSVSWYQQTPGQGLQFLFEYFSETQRNKGNFPGRFSGRQFSNSRSEMNVSTLELGDSALYLCASSPSGQIYEQYFGPGTRLTVT.